This T cell receptor beta chain is drawn from a study of blood T cell repertoires in COVID-19. Background on the study: The origin of the acute and convalescent COVID-19 samples was the United States, Italy and Spain.

This clone is a singleton in its sample. CDR3 length: 17 residues. Germline CDR1 KGHSH, CDR2 LQKENI. Trimming removed 0 bases from V and 10 bases from J, with 22 bases in between. The protocol was immunoSEQ multiplex PCR, while the TCRdb copy is restricted to in-frame clones and leaves out a portion. The sample carries tens of thousands of clones, more than 70% recorded once. Sequenced material: peripheral blood. The V and J genes are TRBV18 and TRBJ2-1; TRBD2 might be the D (6 bases). The receptor was isolated from a man in his sixties with acute or convalescent COVID-19. The CDR3 is CASSPPNPWGSGPEQFF. For the CDR3, the DNA is TGTGCCAGCTCACCACCGAACCCGTGGGGTAGCGGACCCGAGCAGTTCTTC.